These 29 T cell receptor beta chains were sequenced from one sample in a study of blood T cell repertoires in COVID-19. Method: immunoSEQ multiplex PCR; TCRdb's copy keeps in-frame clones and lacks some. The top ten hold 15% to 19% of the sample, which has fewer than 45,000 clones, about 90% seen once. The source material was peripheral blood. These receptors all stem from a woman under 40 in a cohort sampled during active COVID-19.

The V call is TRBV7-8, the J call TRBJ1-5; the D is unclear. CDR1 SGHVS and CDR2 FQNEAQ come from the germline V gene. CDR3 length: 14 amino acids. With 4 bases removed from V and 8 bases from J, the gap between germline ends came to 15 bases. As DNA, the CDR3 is TGTGCCAGCAGCTCTAGGGCTCCCGGGGAGCCCCAGCATTTT. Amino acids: CASSSRAPGEPQHF.

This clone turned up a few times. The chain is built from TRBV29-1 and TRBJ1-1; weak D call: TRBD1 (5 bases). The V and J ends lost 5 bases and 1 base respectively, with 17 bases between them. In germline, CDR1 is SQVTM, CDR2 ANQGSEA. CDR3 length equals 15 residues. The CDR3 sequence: CSVPTGGQPNTEAFF. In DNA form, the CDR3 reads TGCAGCGTTCCAACTGGCGGACAACCGAACACTGAAGCTTTCTTT. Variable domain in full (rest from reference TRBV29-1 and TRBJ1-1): SAVISQKPSRDICQRGTSLTIQCQVDSQVTMMFWYRQQPGQSLTLIATANQGSEATYESGFVIDKFPISRPNLTFSTLTVSNMSPEDSSIYLCSVPTGGQPNTEAFFGQGTRLTVV.

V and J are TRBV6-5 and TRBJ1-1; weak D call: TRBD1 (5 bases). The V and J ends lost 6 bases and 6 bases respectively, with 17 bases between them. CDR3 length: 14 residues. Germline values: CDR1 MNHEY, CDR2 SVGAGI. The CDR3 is CASRSTASGSEAFF. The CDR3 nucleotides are TGTGCCAGCAGATCGACAGCTTCGGGCTCTGAAGCTTTCTTT.

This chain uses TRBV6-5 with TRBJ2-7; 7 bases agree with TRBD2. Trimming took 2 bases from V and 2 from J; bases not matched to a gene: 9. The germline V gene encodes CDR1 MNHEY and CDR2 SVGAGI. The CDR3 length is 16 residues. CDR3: CASSYHGGGGAYEQYF. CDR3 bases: TGTGCCAGCAGTTACCACGGTGGGGGGGGAGCCTACGAGCAGTACTTC.

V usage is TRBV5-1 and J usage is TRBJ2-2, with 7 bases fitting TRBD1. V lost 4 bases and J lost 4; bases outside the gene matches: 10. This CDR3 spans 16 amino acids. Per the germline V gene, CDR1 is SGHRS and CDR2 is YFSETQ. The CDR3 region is CASSANTGVGTGELFF. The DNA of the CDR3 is TGCGCCAGCAGCGCTAATACAGGGGTTGGCACCGGGGAGCTGTTTTTT.

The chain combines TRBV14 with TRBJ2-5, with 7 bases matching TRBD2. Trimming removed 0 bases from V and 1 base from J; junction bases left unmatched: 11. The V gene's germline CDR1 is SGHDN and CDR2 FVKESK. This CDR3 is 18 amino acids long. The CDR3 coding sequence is TGTGCCAGCAGCCAAGATGGGAGGGGCACGGCCTTCCAAGAGACCCAGTACTTC. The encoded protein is CASSQDGRGTAFQETQYF.

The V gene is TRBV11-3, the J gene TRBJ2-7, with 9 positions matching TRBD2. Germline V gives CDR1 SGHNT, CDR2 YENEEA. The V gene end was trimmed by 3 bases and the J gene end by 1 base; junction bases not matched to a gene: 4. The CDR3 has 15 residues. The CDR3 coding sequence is TGTGCCAGCAGCTTGGCCGGACTAGCGTCCTACGAGCAGTACTTC. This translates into CASSLAGLASYEQYF. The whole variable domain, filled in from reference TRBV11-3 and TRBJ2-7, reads EAGVVQSPRYKIIEKKQPVAFWCNPISGHNTLYWYLQNLGQGPELLIRYENEEAVDDSQLPKDRFSAERLKGVDSTLKIQPAELGDSAVYLCASSLAGLASYEQYFGPGTRLTVT.

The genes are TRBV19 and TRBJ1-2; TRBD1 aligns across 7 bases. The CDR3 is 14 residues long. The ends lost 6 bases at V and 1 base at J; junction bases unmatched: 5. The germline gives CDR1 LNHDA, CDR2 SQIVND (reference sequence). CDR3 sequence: CASSRQGFNYGYTF. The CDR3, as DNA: TGTGCCAGTAGCCGACAGGGCTTTAACTATGGCTACACCTTC.

Written as DNA, the CDR3 is TGTGCCGTAAGGCCCCTCGGCGGGAGTTACAATGAGCAGTTCTTC. Its translation: CAVRPLGGSYNEQFF. V gene TRBV19 combines with J gene TRBJ2-1, with 7 bases aligning to TRBD2. The CDR3 has 15 amino acids. V dropped 11 bases and J dropped 4; count of bases not matched to a gene: 14. The germline CDR1 and CDR2 sequences are LNHDA and SQIVND (reference sequence).

The CDR3 here is CASSPAGHYEQYF. CDR3 in DNA: TGTGCCAGCAGTCCCGCAGGACACTACGAGCAGTACTTC. The chain has TRBV6-6 and TRBJ2-7, with D perhaps TRBD1 (5 bases). The V end was cut by 5 bases, the J end by 3 bases, with 11 bases between. The CDR3 length is 13 residues. CDR1 and CDR2 (germline): MNHNY, SVGAGI (reference sequence).

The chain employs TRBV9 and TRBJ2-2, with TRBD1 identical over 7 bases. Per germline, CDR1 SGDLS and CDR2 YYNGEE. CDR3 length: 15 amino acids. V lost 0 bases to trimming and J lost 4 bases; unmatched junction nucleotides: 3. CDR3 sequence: CASSVGQGATGELFF. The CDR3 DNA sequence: TGTGCCAGCAGCGTAGGACAGGGAGCCACCGGGGAGCTGTTTTTT.

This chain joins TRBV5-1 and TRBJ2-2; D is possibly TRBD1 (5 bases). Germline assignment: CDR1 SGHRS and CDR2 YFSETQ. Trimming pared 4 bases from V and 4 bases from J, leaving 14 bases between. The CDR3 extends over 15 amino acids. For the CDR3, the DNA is TGCGCCAGCAGCCCACAGGTCCCCCCCACCGGGGAGCTGTTTTTT. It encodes CASSPQVPPTGELFF.

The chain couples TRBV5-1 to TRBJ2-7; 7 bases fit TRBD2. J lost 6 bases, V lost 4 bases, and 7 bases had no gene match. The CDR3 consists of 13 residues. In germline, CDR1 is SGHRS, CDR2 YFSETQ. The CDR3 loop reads CASSLGPGGEQYF. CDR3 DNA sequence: TGCGCCAGCAGCCTTGGCCCGGGGGGCGAGCAGTACTTC.

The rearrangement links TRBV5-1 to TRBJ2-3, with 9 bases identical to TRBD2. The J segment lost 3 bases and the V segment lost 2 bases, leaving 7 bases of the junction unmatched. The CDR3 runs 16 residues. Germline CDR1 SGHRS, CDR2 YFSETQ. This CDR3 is CASSLGGRVGTDTQYF. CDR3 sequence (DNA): TGCGCCAGCAGCTTAGGCGGGAGGGTCGGGACAGATACGCAGTATTTT.

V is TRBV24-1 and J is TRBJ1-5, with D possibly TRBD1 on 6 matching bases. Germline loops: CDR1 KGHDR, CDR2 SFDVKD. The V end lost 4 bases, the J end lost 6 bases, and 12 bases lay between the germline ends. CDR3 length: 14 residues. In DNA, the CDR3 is TGTGCCACCAGTGAGACCGGGACACCTCAGCCCCAGCATTTT. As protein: CATSETGTPQPQHF.

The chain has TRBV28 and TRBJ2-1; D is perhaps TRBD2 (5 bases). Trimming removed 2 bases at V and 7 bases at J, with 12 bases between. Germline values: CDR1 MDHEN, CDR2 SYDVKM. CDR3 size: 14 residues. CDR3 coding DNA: TGTGCCAGCAGTTTAGGACTTCTCGTAAATGAGCAGTTCTTC. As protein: CASSLGLLVNEQFF.

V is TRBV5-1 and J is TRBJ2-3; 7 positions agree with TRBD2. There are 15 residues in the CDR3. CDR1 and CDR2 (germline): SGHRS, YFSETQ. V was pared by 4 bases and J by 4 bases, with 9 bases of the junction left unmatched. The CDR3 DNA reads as TGCGCCAGCAGCCCCGGGAGCGGGACGGCAGATACGCAGTATTTT. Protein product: CASSPGSGTADTQYF.

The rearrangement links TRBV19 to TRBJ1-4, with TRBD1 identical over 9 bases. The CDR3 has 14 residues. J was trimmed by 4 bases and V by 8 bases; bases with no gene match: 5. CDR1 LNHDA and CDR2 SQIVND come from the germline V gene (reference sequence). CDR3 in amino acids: CASSWTGDNEKLFF. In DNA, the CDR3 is TGTGCCAGTTCTTGGACAGGGGATAATGAAAAACTGTTTTTT.

DNA of the CDR3: TGTGCCAGCAGCGGGGGACTGCTCTCTGGGGCCAACGTCCTGACTTTC. The encoded protein is CASSGGLLSGANVLTF. V usage is TRBV9 and J usage is TRBJ2-6, with a weak D call TRBD2 (6 bases). Trimming pared 3 bases from V and 0 bases from J, leaving 10 bases between. Germline lookup yields CDR1 SGDLS and CDR2 YYNGEE. This CDR3 region has 16 residues.

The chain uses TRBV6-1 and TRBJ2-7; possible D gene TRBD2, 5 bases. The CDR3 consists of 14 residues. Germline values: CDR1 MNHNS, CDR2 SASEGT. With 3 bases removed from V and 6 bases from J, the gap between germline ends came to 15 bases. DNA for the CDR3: TGTGCCAGCAGTGAGAGGGCAATGGGAATCGAGCAGTACTTC. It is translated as CASSERAMGIEQYF.

The DNA of the CDR3 is TGCGCCAGCAGCTTGTGGCTAGCGGGGCACGATGAGCAGTTCTTC. Amino acid sequence: CASSLWLAGHDEQFF. The chain is built from TRBV5-1 and TRBJ2-1; 9 nucleotides align to TRBD2. Germline trimming cut 1 base from V and 8 bases from J; bases unmatched to any gene: 7. The germline V gene has CDR1 SGHRS and CDR2 YFSETQ. The length of the CDR3 is 15 residues.

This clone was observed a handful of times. Written as DNA, the CDR3 is TGTGCCAGCAGGTGGACACCAAACACCGGGGAGCTGTTTTTT. Translated: CASRWTPNTGELFF. This chain connects TRBV27 to TRBJ2-2, with D perhaps matching TRBD1 (5 bases). V was cut by 6 bases and J by 2 bases, with 10 bases left in between. This CDR3 has 14 residues. Germline V gene data show CDR1 as MNHEY and CDR2 as SMNVEV (reference sequence).

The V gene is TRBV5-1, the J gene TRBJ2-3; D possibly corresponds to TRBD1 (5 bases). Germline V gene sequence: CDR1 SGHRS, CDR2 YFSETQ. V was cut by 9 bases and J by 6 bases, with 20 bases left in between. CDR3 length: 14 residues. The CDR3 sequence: CATRMGPGSDTQYF. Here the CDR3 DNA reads TGCGCCACCCGCATGGGCCCAGGGTCGGATACGCAGTATTTT.

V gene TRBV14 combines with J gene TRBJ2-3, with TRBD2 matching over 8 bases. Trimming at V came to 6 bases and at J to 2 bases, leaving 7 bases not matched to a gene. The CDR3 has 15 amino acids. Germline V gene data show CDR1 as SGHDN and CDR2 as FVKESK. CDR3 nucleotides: TGTGCCAGCAGTCTCCACGGGGGGGCCACAGATACGCAGTATTTT. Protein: CASSLHGGATDTQYF.

The CDR3 protein is CASSTGQGIEEQYF. The CDR3 DNA reads as TGTGCCAGCAGCACGGGACAGGGGATTGAGGAGCAGTACTTC. The chain is built from TRBV13 and TRBJ2-7; 10 bases fit TRBD1. The trim removed 5 bases at V and 7 bases at J, leaving 8 bases unmatched. Per the germline V gene, CDR1 is PRHDT and CDR2 is FYEKMQ (reference sequence). There are 14 residues in the CDR3.

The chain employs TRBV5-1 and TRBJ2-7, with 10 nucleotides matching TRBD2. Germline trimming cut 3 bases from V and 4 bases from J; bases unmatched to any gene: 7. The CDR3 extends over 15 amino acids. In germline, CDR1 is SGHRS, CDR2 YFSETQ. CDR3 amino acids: CASSYTSGAAYEQYF. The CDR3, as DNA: TGCGCCAGCAGCTACACTAGCGGGGCCGCTTACGAGCAGTACTTC.

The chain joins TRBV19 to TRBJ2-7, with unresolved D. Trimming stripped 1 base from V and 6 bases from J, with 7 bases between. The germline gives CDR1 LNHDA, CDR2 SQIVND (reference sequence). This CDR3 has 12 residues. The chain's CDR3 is CASSIARSEQYF. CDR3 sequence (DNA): TGTGCCAGTAGTATAGCCCGGAGCGAGCAGTACTTC.

This CDR3 is CASSRTSAINTGELFF. CDR3 nucleotide sequence: TGTGCCAGCAGCCGGACTAGCGCTATAAACACCGGGGAGCTGTTTTTT. The chain links TRBV6-2 or TRBV6-3 to TRBJ2-2, with 9 positions matching TRBD2. This CDR3 is 16 amino acids long. Losses at the gene ends were 6 bases for V and 2 bases for J; bases not matched to a gene: 7. The germline V gene has CDR1 MNHEY and CDR2 SVGEGT.

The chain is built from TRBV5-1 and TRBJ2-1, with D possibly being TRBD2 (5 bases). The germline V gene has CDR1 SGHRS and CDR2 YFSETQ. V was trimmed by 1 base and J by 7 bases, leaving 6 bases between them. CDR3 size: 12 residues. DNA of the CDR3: TGCGCCAGCAGCTTGCAGCGGAATGAGCAGTTCTTC. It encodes CASSLQRNEQFF.